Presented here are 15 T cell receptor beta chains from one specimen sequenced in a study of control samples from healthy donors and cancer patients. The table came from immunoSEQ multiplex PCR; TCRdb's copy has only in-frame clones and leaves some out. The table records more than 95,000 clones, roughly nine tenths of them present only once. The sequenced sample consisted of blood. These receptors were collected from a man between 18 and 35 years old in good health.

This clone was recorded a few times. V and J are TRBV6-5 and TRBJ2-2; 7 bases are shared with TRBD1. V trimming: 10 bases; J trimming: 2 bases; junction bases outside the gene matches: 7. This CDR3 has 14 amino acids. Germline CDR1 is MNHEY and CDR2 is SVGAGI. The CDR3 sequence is CATRRDSNTGELFF. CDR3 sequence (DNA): TGTGCCACCAGACGGGACAGTAACACCGGGGAGCTGTTTTTT.

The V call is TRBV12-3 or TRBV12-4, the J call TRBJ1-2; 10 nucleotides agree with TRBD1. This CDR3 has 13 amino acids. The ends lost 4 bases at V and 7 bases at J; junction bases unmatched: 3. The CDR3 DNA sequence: TGTGCCAGCAGTTATGGGACAGGGGTTGGCTACACCTTC. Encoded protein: CASSYGTGVGYTF.

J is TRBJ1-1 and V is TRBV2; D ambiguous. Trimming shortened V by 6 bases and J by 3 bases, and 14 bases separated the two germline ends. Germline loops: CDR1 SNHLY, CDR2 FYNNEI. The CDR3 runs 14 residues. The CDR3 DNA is TGTGCCAGCAGGACGGACTGGGGTGACACTGAAGCTTTCTTT. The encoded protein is CASRTDWGDTEAFF.

CDR3 coding DNA: TGTGCCAGTAGTATTTCTAGCGGGAGCCATACGCAGTATTTT. Amino acid sequence: CASSISSGSHTQYF. The V and J genes are TRBV19 and TRBJ2-3; 10 bases fit TRBD2. The V gene's germline CDR1 is LNHDA and CDR2 SQIVND (reference sequence). CDR3 length equals 14 residues. V dropped 3 bases and J dropped 7; count of bases not matched to a gene: 4. The whole variable domain, filled in from reference TRBV19 and TRBJ2-3, reads DGGITQSPKYLFRKEGQNVTLSCEQNLNHDAMYWYRQDPGQGLRLIYYSQIVNDFQKGDIAEGYSVSREKKESFPLTVTSAQKNPTAFYLCASSISSGSHTQYFGPGTRLTVL.

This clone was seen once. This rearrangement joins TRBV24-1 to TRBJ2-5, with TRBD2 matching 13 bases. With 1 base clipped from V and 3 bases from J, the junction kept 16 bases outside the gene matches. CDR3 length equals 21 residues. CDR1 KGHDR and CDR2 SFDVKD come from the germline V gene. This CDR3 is CATSDLMAQLAGGPSEETQYF. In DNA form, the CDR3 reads TGTGCCACCAGTGATTTAATGGCCCAACTAGCGGGAGGGCCCTCTGAAGAGACCCAGTACTTC.

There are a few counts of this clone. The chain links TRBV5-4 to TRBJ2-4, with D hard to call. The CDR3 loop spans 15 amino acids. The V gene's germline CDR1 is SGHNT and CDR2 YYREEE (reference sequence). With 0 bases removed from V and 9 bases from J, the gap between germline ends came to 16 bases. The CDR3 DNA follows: TGTGCCAGCAGCTTGGGCAATGAGGTTAGAGGCATTCAGTACTTC. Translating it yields CASSLGNEVRGIQYF.

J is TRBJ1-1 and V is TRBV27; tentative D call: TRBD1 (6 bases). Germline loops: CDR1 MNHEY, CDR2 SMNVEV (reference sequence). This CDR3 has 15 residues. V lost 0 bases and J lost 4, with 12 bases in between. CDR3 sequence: CASSLSTGAITEAFF. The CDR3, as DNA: TGTGCCAGCAGTTTATCAACGGGGGCCATCACTGAAGCTTTCTTT.

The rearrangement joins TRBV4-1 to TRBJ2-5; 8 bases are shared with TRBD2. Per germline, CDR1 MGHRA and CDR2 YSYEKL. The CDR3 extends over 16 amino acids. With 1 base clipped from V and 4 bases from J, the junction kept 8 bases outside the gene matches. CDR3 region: CASSQGRLARGETQYF. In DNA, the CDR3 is TGCGCCAGCAGCCAAGGGAGACTAGCGAGAGGAGAGACCCAGTACTTC.

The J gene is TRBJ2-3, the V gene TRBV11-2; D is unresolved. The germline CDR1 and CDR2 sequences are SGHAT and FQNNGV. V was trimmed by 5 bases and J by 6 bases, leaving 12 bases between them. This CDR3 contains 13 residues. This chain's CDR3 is CASSRLYRDTQYF. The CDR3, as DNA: TGTGCCAGCAGCCGCCTTTATAGGGATACGCAGTATTTT. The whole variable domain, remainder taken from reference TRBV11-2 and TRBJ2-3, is EAGVAQSPRYKIIEKRQSVAFWCNPISGHATLYWYQQILGQGPKLLIQFQNNGVVDDSQLPKDRFSAERLKGVDSTLKIQPAKLEDSAVYLCASSRLYRDTQYFGPGTRLTVL.

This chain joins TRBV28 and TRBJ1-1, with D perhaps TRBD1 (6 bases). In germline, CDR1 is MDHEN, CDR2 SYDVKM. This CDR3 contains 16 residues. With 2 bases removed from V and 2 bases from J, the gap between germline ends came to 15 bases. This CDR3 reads CASSLNFEGDNTEAFF. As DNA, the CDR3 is TGTGCCAGCAGTTTAAATTTCGAGGGGGACAACACTGAAGCTTTCTTT.

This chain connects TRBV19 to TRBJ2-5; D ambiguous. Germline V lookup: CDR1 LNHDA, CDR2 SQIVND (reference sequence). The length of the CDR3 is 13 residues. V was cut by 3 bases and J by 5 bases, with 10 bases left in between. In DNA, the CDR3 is TGTGCCAGTAGTATCGGACCACGGGAGACCCAGTACTTC. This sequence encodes CASSIGPRETQYF.

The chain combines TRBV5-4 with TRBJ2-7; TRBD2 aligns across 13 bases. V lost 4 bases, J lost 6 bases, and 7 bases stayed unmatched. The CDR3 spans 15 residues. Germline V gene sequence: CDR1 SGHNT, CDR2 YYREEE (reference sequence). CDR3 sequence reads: CASSKTSGRASEQYF. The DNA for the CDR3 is TGTGCCAGCAGCAAAACTAGCGGGAGGGCCAGCGAGCAGTACTTC.

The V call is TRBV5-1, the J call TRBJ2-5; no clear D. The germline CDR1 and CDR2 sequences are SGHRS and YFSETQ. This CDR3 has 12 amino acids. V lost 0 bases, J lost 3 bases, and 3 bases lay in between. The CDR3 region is CASSLDKETQYF. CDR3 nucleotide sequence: TGCGCCAGCAGCTTGGATAAAGAGACCCAGTACTTC.

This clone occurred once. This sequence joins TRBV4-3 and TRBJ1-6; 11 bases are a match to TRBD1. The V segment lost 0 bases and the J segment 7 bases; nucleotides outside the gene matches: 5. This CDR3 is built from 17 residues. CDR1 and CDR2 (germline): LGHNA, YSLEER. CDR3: CASSQDRDRGMNSPLHF. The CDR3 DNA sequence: TGCGCCAGCAGCCAAGATAGGGACAGGGGGATGAATTCACCCCTCCACTTT.

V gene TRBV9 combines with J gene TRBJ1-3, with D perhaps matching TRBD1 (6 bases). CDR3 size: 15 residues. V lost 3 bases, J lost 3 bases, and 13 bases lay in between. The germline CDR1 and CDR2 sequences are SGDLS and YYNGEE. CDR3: CASSAETGYGNTIYF. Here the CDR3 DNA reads TGTGCCAGCAGCGCCGAGACAGGATATGGAAACACCATATATTTT.